What follows describes a single T cell receptor beta chain. This clonotype has only a few counts. Its antigen is unknown. Within one base of it there is no much larger clone, and no base qualities were kept. Explained via the paper, the treatment or condition label denotes: allogeneic hematopoietic cell transplantation with graft depleted of TCRalphabeta T cells and CD19 B cells. The children who served as transplant recipients had been given grafts of TCRalphabeta/CD19-depleted allogeneic hematopoietic cells. The data derive from a study of T-cell reconstitution after alpha-beta-depleted transplantation in children (dated by TCRdb to about 2016). A note on the overall study: Using TCR repertoire profiling, the study followed T-cell immune reconstitution in a quantitative way in children after TCRalphabeta/CD19-depleted allogeneic hematopoietic cell transplantation. What the research found in general, with its limitations: Hyperexpanded clone frequencies declined over subsequent months; after one year, T-cell counts and TCRbeta diversity were mostly attributed to newly produced T cells. The high TCRbeta diversity at day 60 in some patients was ascribed to recipient T cells and intrathymic progenitors that had survived conditioning. The apparently early recovery of alphabetaT-cell counts about two months after transplant reportedly depended on only several hundred rapidly expanded clones that came from non-depleted graft cells.

To prepare the library, PCR was applied. The data were produced on an Illumina HiSeq 2500. Molecular barcoding was employed in the preparation of TCR libraries, with unique molecular identifiers being used to normalize TCRbeta repertoire quantification. TCRdb's own reprocessing of the public reads used fastp at Q25 and MiXCR and kept productive beta chains. Entries are consolidated by CDR3 protein sequence, retaining the most common genes and DNA. Within this sample are fewer than 550,000 distinct CDR3 sequences, with around 15% of them counted one time only. The ten largest clones take up 25% to 35% of the sample. The CDR3 runs 14 residues from the cysteine to the phenylalanine. CDR3 DNA only is kept here, 42 bases in frame from base 1. V is shortened by 5 bases, J by 2 bases, and the region joining them spans 13 bases. Taken from the germline V gene (reference sequence), the CDR1 and CDR2 loops are SEHNR and FQNEAQ.

This specimen was PBMCs, mostly from graft donor cells, taken 360 days after TCRalphabeta/CD19-depleted stem cell transplant. The V and J segments used are TRBV7-9 and TRBJ2-7; no confident D gene assignment can be made. The TCR sequence derives from a boy under two years old who had a stem cell transplant for Wiskott-Aldrich syndrome, so the T cells may come from the graft donor. The CDR3 corresponds to CASSPGGSTYEQYF. DNA sequence: TGTGCCAGCAGCCCCGGTGGCAGCACCTACGAGCAGTACTTC.